This passage covers 13 T cell receptor beta chains from one sample sequenced in a study of blood T cell repertoires in COVID-19. The repertoire was sequenced with immunoSEQ multiplex PCR; TCRdb's copy has only in-frame clones and lacks some. The data hold about 36,000 clones, with roughly four fifths observed a single time. The sequencing sample was made of peripheral blood. The receptor source for this set is a human donor in a cohort sampled during active or convalescent COVID-19. The donor label of this sample is uncertain.

The gene calls are TRBV3-1 (or the pseudogene TRBV3-2) and TRBJ2-4; 9 bases match TRBD2. V dropped 1 base and J dropped 1; count of bases not matched to a gene: 11. The CDR3 runs 19 residues. Germline CDR1 and CDR2: LGHDT and YNNKEL (reference sequence). CDR3 loop: CASSQGGYSGRRAKNIQYF. The CDR3 nucleotides are TGTGCCAGCAGCCAAGGGGGGTATAGCGGGAGAAGGGCCAAAAACATTCAGTACTTC.

The V and J genes are TRBV3-1 (or the pseudogene TRBV3-2) and TRBJ2-7, with 9 bases fitting TRBD2. This CDR3 contains 16 residues. V shed 1 base and J 3 bases; nucleotides not matched to a gene: 7. Germline CDR1 and CDR2: LGHDT and YNNKEL (reference sequence). The CDR3 spells CASSQGTSGGYYEQYF. The CDR3 nucleotides read TGTGCCAGCAGCCAAGGAACCAGCGGGGGGTACTACGAGCAGTACTTC.

The J gene is TRBJ1-5, the V gene TRBV19; D gene uncertain. The germline CDR1 and CDR2 sequences are LNHDA and SQIVND (reference sequence). The CDR3 loop spans 12 amino acids. Between the trimmed V and J ends, which lost 3 bases and 8 bases, there was a span of 8 bases. DNA for the CDR3: TGTGCCAGTAGTATTATCCCGGAGCCCCAGCATTTT. Its protein is CASSIIPEPQHF.

V and J are TRBV27 and TRBJ1-2; TRBD1 matches 9 bases. The CDR3 contains 18 residues. Germline CDR1 reads MNHEY; CDR2 reads SMNVEV (reference sequence). V was pared by 0 bases and J by 0 bases, with 8 bases of the junction left unmatched. The DNA of the CDR3 is TGTGCCAGCAGTTTATCGAACGCGGGGACAGGGACTAACTATGGCTACACCTTC. Protein sequence: CASSLSNAGTGTNYGYTF.

The chain carries TRBV12-5 and TRBJ1-2; D ambiguous. Germline V CDR1 and CDR2: LGHNT, FRNRAP. Trimming stripped 5 bases from V and 2 bases from J, with 15 bases between. This CDR3 is 15 amino acids long. The chain's CDR3 is CASGAPRAGNYGYTF. The CDR3 nucleotides are TGTGCTAGTGGTGCCCCACGGGCGGGGAACTATGGCTACACCTTC.

The rearrangement links TRBV5-6 to TRBJ1-2; 9 bases align to TRBD1. V lost 2 bases to trimming and J lost 5 bases; unmatched junction nucleotides: 7. The CDR3 is 15 amino acids. Germline V CDR1 and CDR2: SGHDT, YYEEEE. Here the CDR3 DNA reads TGTGCCAGCAGCTTTAAAGGACAGGGGACTTATGGCTACACCTTC. Its protein is CASSFKGQGTYGYTF.

This sequence joins TRBV25-1 and TRBJ1-1; 8 bases are shared with TRBD1. The CDR3 is 15 residues long. After removal of 4 bases from V and 0 bases from J, the junction contained 4 bases not matched to a gene. The V gene's germline CDR1 is MGHDK and CDR2 SYGVNS. The CDR3 sequence is CASSGSGGLNTEAFF. Written as DNA, the CDR3 is TGTGCCAGCAGTGGGTCAGGGGGCTTGAACACTGAAGCTTTCTTT.

The chain recombines TRBV2 with TRBJ2-7, with TRBD1 identical over 8 bases. Unmatched junction bases numbered 7, after V lost 6 bases and J lost 6 bases. Germline V gene lookup returns CDR1 SNHLY and CDR2 FYNNEI. The CDR3 spans 13 residues. CDR3 sequence reads: CASRLGQGSEQYF. CDR3 coding DNA: TGTGCCAGCAGACTCGGACAGGGAAGCGAGCAGTACTTC.

This rearrangement joins TRBV2 to TRBJ2-7; 7 positions agree with TRBD1. CDR1 is SNHLY and CDR2 is FYNNEI in the germline V gene. Unmatched junction bases numbered 3, after V lost 1 base and J lost 3 bases. The CDR3 runs 14 residues. The CDR3 DNA reads as TGTGCCAGCAGTGAAGAAGGGGGCATCTACGAGCAGTACTTC. Encoded protein: CASSEEGGIYEQYF.

The chain uses TRBV7-2 and TRBJ2-7; 10 nucleotides match TRBD2. V gave up 3 bases and J gave up 3 bases; unmatched junction bases: 2. This CDR3 spans 14 amino acids. Looked up from germline, CDR1 is SGHTA and CDR2 is FQGNSA. CDR3 bases: TGTGCCAGCAGCTTCAGGACTAGCGGCTACGAGCAGTACTTC. Translation gives CASSFRTSGYEQYF.

The chain has TRBV6-1 and TRBJ2-7, with D maybe TRBD2 (6 bases). Germline CDR1 MNHNS, CDR2 SASEGT. V was shortened by 1 base and J by 5 bases, with 12 bases between the two germline ends. This CDR3 has 14 residues. The CDR3 spells CASSEGGVVDEQYF. In DNA, the CDR3 is TGTGCCAGCAGTGAAGGGGGGGTAGTGGACGAGCAGTACTTC.

This clone was seen more than once but under ten times. The rearrangement links TRBV5-8 to TRBJ1-2; D ambiguous. V shed 3 bases and J shed 4 bases, with 10 bases lying between them. The CDR3 has 13 residues. Germline assignment: CDR1 SGHTS and CDR2 YDEGEE. The CDR3 nucleotides read TGTGCCAGCAGCTACTCAGGAATCTATGGCTACACCTTC. Its protein product is CASSYSGIYGYTF.

This clone was observed a single time. The CDR3 nucleotides read TGTGCCAGCAGTCTTTCCATCGGGACAGGCTTGGAAGCTTTCTTT. Encoded protein: CASSLSIGTGLEAFF. The rearrangement uses TRBV7-8 and TRBJ1-1; TRBD1 matches 8 bases. In germline, CDR1 is SGHVS, CDR2 FQNEAQ. V was pared by 6 bases and J by 8 bases, with 14 bases of the junction left unmatched. This CDR3 comprises 15 residues.